The 7 T cell receptor beta chains listed next were all sequenced from one sample in a study of T cells in Graves' hyperthyroidism and ophthalmopathy. Regions amplified from RNA transcripts were the TCR beta CDR3 regions. HTBI primers were used for first-round RT-PCR of the TCR CDR3. TCRdb called the multiplex PCR reads again in MiXCR, with one record for every CDR3 protein. The table includes under 250,000 distinct CDR3 sequences, around 16% detected once. Input material: blood. The source of these receptors is a woman aged 45 to 65 with Graves' hyperthyroidism.

The chain uses TRBV19 and TRBJ2-3, with 10 bases aligning to TRBD1. Germline lookup yields CDR1 LNHDA and CDR2 SQIVND (reference sequence). This CDR3 has 18 amino acids. Trimming removed 2 bases from V and 5 bases from J; junction bases left unmatched: 13. The CDR3, as DNA: TGTGCCAGTAGTATAAGGAGGGGACAGGGGCAAGGTGGAGATACGCAGTATTTT. Translation: CASSIRRGQGQGGDTQYF. The variable domain in full, with the rest retrieved from reference TRBV19 and TRBJ2-3, is DGGITQSPKYLFRKEGQNVTLSCEQNLNHDAMYWYRQDPGQGLRLIYYSQIVNDFQKGDIAEGYSVSREKKESFPLTVTSAQKNPTAFYLCASSIRRGQGQGGDTQYFGPGTRLTVL.

The chain combines TRBV7-6 with TRBJ2-7, with a possible D match to TRBD2 (5 bases). Trimming took off 0 bases at V and 3 bases at J, with 9 bases between the two ends. Germline V lookup: CDR1 SGHVS, CDR2 FNYEAQ. CDR3 size: 14 residues. This CDR3 reads CASSLAEEVYEQYF. The CDR3 DNA reads TGTGCCAGCAGCTTAGCCGAGGAGGTCTACGAGCAGTACTTC.

The chain employs TRBV4-3 and TRBJ2-7; 10 nucleotides align to TRBD2. The germline V gene has CDR1 LGHNA and CDR2 YSLEER. The CDR3 is made up of 16 amino acids. The junction had 6 bases not matched to a gene; V was cut back by 0 bases and J by 4 bases. The CDR3 nucleotides are TGCGCCAGCAGCCAAGAAGCCGGGACTAGCGAATACGAGCAGTACTTC. Amino acid sequence: CASSQEAGTSEYEQYF.

This clonotype occurred many times. V and J are TRBV20-1 and TRBJ2-2; D unclear. The CDR3 sequence is 15 residues long. V shed 2 bases and J shed 4 bases, with 14 bases lying between them. Germline loops: CDR1 DFQATT, CDR2 SNEGSKA (reference sequence). The CDR3 DNA reads TGCAGTGCTAGACCCCCAGGAGCGAGCACCGGGGAGCTGTTTTTT. It translates to CSARPPGASTGELFF.

This chain links TRBV6-1 with TRBJ1-5; 9 bases are a match to TRBD1. Trimming at V came to 10 bases and at J to 3 bases, leaving 16 bases not matched to a gene. The CDR3 sequence is 17 residues long. In germline, CDR1 is MNHNS, CDR2 SASEGT. In DNA form, the CDR3 reads TGTGCCAACAGAACCGGGACAGGGAGCTTTTCCAATCAGCCCCAGCATTTT. Encoded protein: CANRTGTGSFSNQPQHF.

Ten or more counts support this clonotype. The chain couples TRBV12-3 or TRBV12-4 to TRBJ2-7; D unresolved. V was pared by 5 bases and J by 4 bases, with 12 bases between. This CDR3 spans 13 amino acids. The CDR3 region has the DNA TGTGCCAGCAGTCCCGTCGACCAATACGAGCAGTACTTC. It codes for CASSPVDQYEQYF.

There are a few counts of this clonotype. The chain has TRBV4-1 and TRBJ1-4; no clear D gene. This CDR3 comprises 14 residues. Germline CDR1 reads MGHRA; CDR2 reads YSYEKL. The V end lost 5 bases, the J end lost 4 bases, and 11 bases lay between the germline ends. CDR3 protein: CASSSPQSNEKLFF. The CDR3 DNA reads TGCGCCAGCAGCTCCCCGCAGAGTAATGAAAAACTGTTTTTT.